The TCR beta chain described here comes from a study of CD8 T cells in ankylosing spondylitis. Study findings and constraints: Blood from ankylosing spondylitis patients appeared to carry a characteristic roughly eight-variant TCR beta motif. Clones tied to disease were said to be significantly enriched in matched ankylosing spondylitis synovial fluid. Previous work reported some of these motif variants in the synovial fluid and blood of reactive arthritis.

Looked up from germline, CDR1 is MDHEN and CDR2 is SYDVKM. CDR3 length equals 16 residues. Trimming pared 4 bases from V and 2 bases from J, leaving 15 bases between. As regards this clonotype: The antigen is not known.

TCRdb re-called the 5' RACE reads through MiXCR, storing one row per CDR3 protein. The profile shows some 800,000 distinct CDR3 sequences, around 11% of them singletons. This TCR was recovered from a male donor with ankylosing spondylitis. The V gene is TRBV28, the J gene TRBJ2-1; D is possibly TRBD1 (6 bases). Sequenced input: blood, either unsorted or a sorted T cell fraction (not recorded which). The CDR3 here is CASSSGTLRTYNEQFF. The CDR3 nucleotides read TGTGCCAGCAGTTCCGGGACACTACGGACCTACAATGAGCAGTTCTTC.